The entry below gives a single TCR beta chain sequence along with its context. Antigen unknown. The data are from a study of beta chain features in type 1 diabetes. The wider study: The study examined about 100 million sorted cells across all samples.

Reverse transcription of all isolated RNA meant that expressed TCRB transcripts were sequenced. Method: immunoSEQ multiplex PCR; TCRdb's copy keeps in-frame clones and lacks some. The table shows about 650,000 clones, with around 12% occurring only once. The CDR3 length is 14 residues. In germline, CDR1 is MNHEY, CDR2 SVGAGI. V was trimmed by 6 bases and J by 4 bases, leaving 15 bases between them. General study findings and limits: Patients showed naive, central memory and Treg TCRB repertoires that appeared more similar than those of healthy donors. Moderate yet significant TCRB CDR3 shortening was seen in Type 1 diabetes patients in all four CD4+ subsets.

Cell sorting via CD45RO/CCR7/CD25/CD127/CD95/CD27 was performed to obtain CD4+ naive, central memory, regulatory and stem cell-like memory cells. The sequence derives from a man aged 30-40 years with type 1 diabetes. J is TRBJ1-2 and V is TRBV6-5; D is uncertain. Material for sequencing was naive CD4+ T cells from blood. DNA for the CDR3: TGTGCCAGCAGGGTCCGAGCCGCGTCCTATGGCTACACCTTC. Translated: CASRVRAASYGYTF.